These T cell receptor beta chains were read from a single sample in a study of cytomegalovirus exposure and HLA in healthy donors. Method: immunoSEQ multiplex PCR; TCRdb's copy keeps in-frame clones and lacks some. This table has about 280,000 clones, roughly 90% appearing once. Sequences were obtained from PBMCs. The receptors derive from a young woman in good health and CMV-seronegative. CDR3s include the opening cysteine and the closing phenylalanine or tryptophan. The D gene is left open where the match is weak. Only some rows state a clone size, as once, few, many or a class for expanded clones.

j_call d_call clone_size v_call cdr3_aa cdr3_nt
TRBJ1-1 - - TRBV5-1 CASSFDRSNEAFF TGCGCCAGCAGCTTTGACAGGAGTAATGAAGCTTTCTTT
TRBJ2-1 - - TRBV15 CATSRDQGPIYNEQFF TGTGCCACCAGCAGAGACCAGGGGCCCATTTACAATGAGCAGTTCTTC
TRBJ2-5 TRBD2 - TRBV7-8 CASSRSAGETQYF TGTGCCAGCAGCCGTTCAGCGGGGGAGACCCAGTACTTC
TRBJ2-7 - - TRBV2 CASSGSVLAAYEQYF TGTGCCAGCAGTGGGAGTGTGTTGGCTGCTTACGAGCAGTACTTC
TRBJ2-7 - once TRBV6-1 CASSEGRGSYEQYF TGTGCCAGCAGTGAAGGAAGGGGGTCCTACGAGCAGTACTTC
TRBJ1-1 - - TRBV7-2 CASSLASKMNTEAFF TGTGCCAGCAGCTTAGCGTCTAAGATGAACACTGAAGCTTTCTTT
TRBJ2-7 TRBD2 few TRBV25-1 CASRGLNVHEQYF TGTGCCAGCAGGGGACTAAATGTCCACGAGCAGTACTTC
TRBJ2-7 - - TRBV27 CASSLVQGNEQYF TGTGCCAGCAGTTTAGTCCAGGGGAACGAGCAGTACTTC
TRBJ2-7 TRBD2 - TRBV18 CASSPRLEGGPDEQYF TGTGCCAGCTCACCACGACTGGAGGGAGGGCCTGACGAGCAGTACTTC
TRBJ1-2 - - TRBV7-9 CASSEGSVYGGGYTF TGTGCCAGCAGCGAGGGTTCGGTATACGGCGGTGGCTACACCTTC
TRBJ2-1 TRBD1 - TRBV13 CASSPTGTVYNEQFF TGTGCCAGCAGCCCCACAGGGACAGTGTACAATGAGCAGTTCTTC